What follows are 14 T cell receptor beta chains derived from one specimen sequenced in a study of CD8+ T cells in alopecia areata. Isolated RNA was reverse transcribed into cDNA used as the sequencing template. TCRdb keeps only in-frame clones here, not all; method: immunoSEQ multiplex PCR. The sample contains over 110,000 clones, about 51% of which appear only once. The source was CD4+ T cells sorted from blood, collected at week 0. The origin of the receptors is a human donor with alopecia areata.

This chain uses TRBV9 with TRBJ1-2; 9 bases agree with TRBD1. The V gene end was trimmed by 4 bases and the J gene end by 6 bases; junction bases not matched to a gene: 7. CDR3 length equals 14 residues. The germline CDR1 and CDR2 sequences are SGDLS and YYNGEE. CDR3 DNA: TGTGCCAGCAGCTTTACAGGGGGCGCCGATGGCTACACCTTC. It translates to CASSFTGGADGYTF. Looking up the rest from reference TRBV9 and TRBJ1-2 gives the full variable domain: DSGVTQTPKHLITATGQRVTLRCSPRSGDLSVYWYQQSLDQGLQFLIQYYNGEERAKGNILERFSAQQFPDLHSELNLSSLELGDSALYFCASSFTGGADGYTFGSGTRLTVV.

The chain joins TRBV11-3 to TRBJ2-2; the match to TRBD2 covers 9 bases. V dropped 5 bases and J dropped 3; count of bases not matched to a gene: 7. In germline, CDR1 is SGHNT, CDR2 YENEEA. The length of the CDR3 is 16 residues. CDR3 DNA sequence: TGTGCCAGCAGCCCCGGACTAGCGAGCCACACCGGGGAGCTGTTTTTT. It yields the protein CASSPGLASHTGELFF. Together with reference TRBV11-3 and TRBJ2-2, the CDR3 gives the full variable domain: EAGVVQSPRYKIIEKKQPVAFWCNPISGHNTLYWYLQNLGQGPELLIRYENEEAVDDSQLPKDRFSAERLKGVDSTLKIQPAELGDSAVYLCASSPGLASHTGELFFGEGSRLTVL.

CDR3 amino acids: CSVTSGRSPTETQYF. DNA of the CDR3: TGCAGCGTCACTAGCGGGAGGTCCCCCACGGAGACCCAGTACTTC. This sequence joins TRBV29-1 and TRBJ2-5; 12 positions match TRBD2. V was clipped by 6 bases and J by 5 bases; unmatched bases: 10. The CDR3 contains 15 residues. Per germline, CDR1 SQVTM and CDR2 ANQGSEA.

The chain has TRBV30 and TRBJ1-1, with D maybe TRBD1 (6 bases). The CDR3 consists of 13 residues. Germline loops: CDR1 GTSNPN, CDR2 SVGIG (reference sequence). Trimming pared 3 bases from V and 6 bases from J, leaving 14 bases between. CDR3 DNA sequence: TGTGCCTGGAGCAGATGGGGGGCCGCTGAAGCTTTCTTT. As protein: CAWSRWGAAEAFF. Full variable domain (outside the CDR3, taken from reference TRBV30 and TRBJ1-1): SQTIHQWPATLVQPVGSPLSLECTVEGTSNPNLYWYRQAAGRGLQLLFYSVGIGQISSEVPQNLSASRPQDRQFILSSKKLLLSDSGFYLCAWSRWGAAEAFFGQGTRLTVV.

The chain carries TRBV15 and TRBJ1-2, with 7 bases aligning to TRBD1. With V trimmed by 8 bases and J by 2 bases, 11 bases remained unmatched. Germline V gives CDR1 LNHNV, CDR2 YYDKDF (reference sequence). The CDR3 loop spans 15 amino acids. CDR3 nucleotide sequence: TGTGCCACCGCGGAGAAAGGGGGCGTAAACTATGGCTACACCTTC. Protein product: CATAEKGGVNYGYTF. The whole variable domain, filled in from reference TRBV15 and TRBJ1-2, reads DAMVIQNPRYQVTQFGKPVTLSCSQTLNHNVMYWYQQKSSQAPKLLFHYYDKDFNNEADTPDNFQSRRPNTSFCFLDIRSPGLGDTAMYLCATAEKGGVNYGYTFGSGTRLTVV.

The chain has TRBV30 and TRBJ2-1; 11 nucleotides line up with TRBD2. V lost 1 base to trimming and J lost 6 bases; unmatched junction nucleotides: 5. CDR3 length equals 15 residues. Per germline, CDR1 GTSNPN and CDR2 SVGIG (reference sequence). Here the CDR3 DNA reads TGTGCCTGGAGTGACTCCGGGACTAGCGGCAATGAGCAGTTCTTC. This gives the protein CAWSDSGTSGNEQFF.

The CDR3: CASSLNSGTGYEQYF. The DNA of the CDR3 is TGTGCCAGCAGCCTAAACTCCGGGACAGGCTACGAGCAGTACTTC. The chain is built from TRBV11-2 and TRBJ2-7, with 8 bases lining up with TRBD1. The CDR3 consists of 15 residues. Germline V gene lookup returns CDR1 SGHAT and CDR2 FQNNGV. Trimming took 5 bases from V and 3 from J; bases not matched to a gene: 9.

This chain joins TRBV29-1 and TRBJ2-7, with TRBD2 matching over 12 bases. Unmatched junction bases numbered 7, after V lost 7 bases and J lost 6 bases. The CDR3 runs to 13 residues. CDR1 and CDR2 from the germline V gene are SQVTM and ANQGSEA. The CDR3 here is CSAGGTSGLEQYF. The CDR3 DNA reads TGCAGCGCCGGAGGGACTAGCGGGCTCGAGCAGTACTTC.

V gene TRBV18 combines with J gene TRBJ1-1; 10 nucleotides match TRBD1. V was pared by 7 bases and J by 5 bases, with 13 bases of the junction left unmatched. CDR1 is KGHSH and CDR2 is LQKENI in the germline V gene. The CDR3 consists of 16 residues. CDR3 residues: CASCPGQGYLGTEAFF. The CDR3 DNA reads as TGTGCCAGCTGCCCGGGACAGGGGTACCTGGGGACTGAAGCTTTCTTT.

This clone is labeled medium-sized (0.01 to 0.1%). This chain uses TRBV2 with TRBJ2-5; D is unclear. Trimming took 8 bases from V and 1 from J, leaving 5 bases between them. The CDR3 sequence is 11 residues long. From germline, CDR1 is SNHLY and CDR2 FYNNEI. The CDR3 here is CASGVQETQYF. DNA of the CDR3: TGTGCCAGCGGGGTCCAAGAGACCCAGTACTTC.

This rearrangement joins TRBV30 to TRBJ2-1; tentatively, D is TRBD1 or TRBD2 (5 bases each). Trimming took off 2 bases at V and 8 bases at J, with 16 bases between the two ends. Germline loops: CDR1 GTSNPN, CDR2 SVGIG (reference sequence). The CDR3 is 14 amino acids. This CDR3 is CAWSQLGVTDEQFF. DNA of the CDR3: TGTGCCTGGAGTCAACTGGGGGTTACAGATGAGCAGTTCTTC.

This clone occurred a few times. The V call is TRBV29-1, the J call TRBJ2-1; D is unresolved. Germline V CDR1 and CDR2: SQVTM, ANQGSEA. V lost 0 bases to trimming and J lost 8 bases, with 8 bases between them. This CDR3 region has 12 residues. Written as DNA, the CDR3 is TGCAGCGTTGAAGAGCAGTACGATGAGCAGTTCTTC. Translated: CSVEEQYDEQFF.

The table lists this clone with a count of one. This chain links TRBV29-1 with TRBJ1-4, with 10 bases fitting TRBD1. CDR1 and CDR2 (germline): SQVTM, ANQGSEA. With V trimmed by 4 bases and J by 6 bases, 5 bases remained unmatched. This CDR3 spans 14 amino acids. As DNA, the CDR3 is TGCAGCGTTGGAAAGACAGGGGGCCATGAAAAACTGTTTTTT. Protein sequence: CSVGKTGGHEKLFF.

This clone was recorded a few times. The CDR3 is CAWSVWQGGEKLFF. The DNA for the CDR3 is TGTGCCTGGAGTGTGTGGCAGGGAGGTGAAAAACTGTTTTTT. The V call is TRBV30, the J call TRBJ1-4; TRBD1 is a possible D gene (5 bases). V was shortened by 0 bases and J by 7 bases, with 12 bases between the two germline ends. Germline CDR1 is GTSNPN and CDR2 is SVGIG (reference sequence). The length of the CDR3 is 14 residues.